This TCR beta chain was retrieved from a study of glioma-infiltrating T cells after dendritic cell vaccination. J gave up 11 bases and V 5 bases, and 7 bases lay outside the gene matches. CDR1 SGHTA and CDR2 FQGNSA come from the germline V gene. This CDR3 has 14 residues. Clones were sequenced by immunoSEQ multiplex PCR, and TCRdb holds only the in-frame ones, with some missing. The sample contains more than 100,000 clones, 81% of which appear only once. The sequence was collected from a human donor with glioblastoma. The chain employs TRBV7-2 and TRBJ1-6, with 9 bases lining up with TRBD1. The source was blood, collected before dendritic cell vaccination. CDR3 coding DNA: TGTGCCAGCAGCATAAGGGACAGGGAGGCACCCCTCCACTTT. This codes for CASSIRDREAPLHF.